The next 27 T cell receptor beta chains were all read from a single sample in a study of blood T cell repertoires in COVID-19. Here immunoSEQ multiplex PCR was the method, and the copy in TCRdb shows in-frame clones only, minus some. The sample yields fewer than 500,000 clones, about nine tenths seen once. Material: peripheral blood. All receptors derive from a woman in her twenties or thirties with active or convalescent COVID-19.

The chain joins TRBV10-2 to TRBJ1-1; tentative D call: TRBD1 (5 bases). Deletions cut 6 bases from V and 3 bases from J, with 5 bases between. The germline CDR1 and CDR2 sequences are WSHSY and SAAADI. This CDR3 has 11 amino acids. DNA for the CDR3: TGCGCCAGCAGAGGGGACACTGAAGCTTTCTTT. Translating gives CASRGDTEAFF.

The chain joins TRBV7-2 to TRBJ2-3, with 14 bases that match TRBD2. The V gene's germline CDR1 is SGHTA and CDR2 FQGNSA. V dropped 3 bases and J dropped 5; count of bases not matched to a gene: 4. The CDR3 spans 16 residues. DNA for the CDR3: TGTGCCAGCAGCTTTGGACTAGCGGGGGGTCTAGATACGCAGTATTTT. Protein: CASSFGLAGGLDTQYF.

This clone was seen a single time. The V call is TRBV7-2, the J call TRBJ2-7; 9 bases map to TRBD2. Per germline, CDR1 SGHTA and CDR2 FQGNSA. This CDR3 has 16 amino acids. Unmatched junction bases numbered 17, after V lost 5 bases and J lost 9 bases. The CDR3 region has the DNA TGTGCCAGCAGCGATGATTGGGTTAGCGGGAGTACGGCGCAGTACTTC. It translates to CASSDDWVSGSTAQYF.

The chain is built from TRBV25-1 and TRBJ2-3; D is possibly TRBD1 (6 bases). Trimming removed 0 bases at V and 3 bases at J, with 7 bases between. CDR3 length: 14 residues. CDR1 is MGHDK, CDR2 SYGVNS, per germline. The DNA for the CDR3 is TGTGCCAGCAGTGAATACAGGGGAACAGATACGCAGTATTTT. This codes for CASSEYRGTDTQYF.

V is TRBV2 and J is TRBJ2-5; maybe TRBD2 (6 bases). CDR1 is SNHLY and CDR2 is FYNNEI in the germline V gene. The CDR3 covers 15 residues. Trimming removed 4 bases at V and 2 bases at J, with 14 bases between. The CDR3: CASSVVAGLQETQYF. The DNA for the CDR3 is TGTGCCAGCAGTGTCGTGGCAGGACTACAAGAGACCCAGTACTTC.

In its sample, this clone was seen a few times. The gene calls are TRBV7-8 and TRBJ1-2, with 7 bases identical to TRBD1. Looked up from germline, CDR1 is SGHVS and CDR2 is FQNEAQ. Germline trimming cut 5 bases from V and 5 bases from J; bases unmatched to any gene: 11. There are 15 residues in the CDR3. CDR3 bases: TGTGCCAGCAGCCATAAGCTGGGACAGCTTTATGGCTACACCTTC. Protein sequence: CASSHKLGQLYGYTF.

This clone was picked up one time. The chain employs TRBV19 and TRBJ2-5, with 7 bases aligning to TRBD2. The CDR3 covers 14 residues. V gave up 6 bases and J gave up 5 bases; unmatched junction bases: 9. Germline CDR1 LNHDA, CDR2 SQIVND (reference sequence). The CDR3 here is CASRAAGEGETQYF. The DNA for the CDR3 is TGTGCCAGTAGGGCTGCGGGGGAGGGGGAGACCCAGTACTTC.

V is TRBV20-1 and J is TRBJ2-1; D call uncertain. Trimming took 3 bases from V and 12 from J, leaving 9 bases between them. This CDR3 region has 10 residues. The germline CDR1 and CDR2 sequences are DFQATT and SNEGSKA (reference sequence). CDR3 coding DNA: TGCAGTGCTAGCACCACAACGCAGTTCTTC. This translates into CSASTTTQFF.

The chain recombines TRBV4-1 with TRBJ1-1; D not certain. This CDR3 region has 15 residues. V gave up 1 base and J gave up 3 bases, with 12 bases separating them. The germline CDR1 and CDR2 sequences are MGHRA and YSYEKL. The CDR3 is CASSQGPLVDTEAFF. The CDR3 DNA reads TGCGCCAGCAGCCAAGGGCCGCTAGTGGACACTGAAGCTTTCTTT.

This chain joins TRBV12-3 or TRBV12-4 and TRBJ1-1; 9 nucleotides match TRBD1. Trimming at V came to 6 bases and at J to 11 bases, leaving 10 bases not matched to a gene. The CDR3 contains 13 residues. In DNA, the CDR3 is TGTGCCAGCAGCCCTACAGGGGGCGCTTGGGCTTTCTTT. Translation gives CASSPTGGAWAFF.

This chain uses TRBV10-3 with TRBJ1-6; D may be TRBD1 (6 bases). Trimming took off 0 bases at V and 13 bases at J, with 13 bases between the two ends. Germline V gene data show CDR1 as ENHRY and CDR2 as SYGVKD. This CDR3 is 14 amino acids long. The CDR3 nucleotides are TGTGCCATCAGTGAGTCCCGGGACACCCTTCCCCTCCACTTT. Protein product: CAISESRDTLPLHF.

V and J are TRBV30 and TRBJ2-7; 7 nucleotides match TRBD1. This CDR3 is built from 13 residues. Germline assignment: CDR1 GTSNPN and CDR2 SVGIG (reference sequence). With V trimmed by 5 bases and J by 2 bases, 6 bases remained unmatched. CDR3 in DNA: TGTGCCTGGCGGGACAGAAGTACCTACGAGCAGTACTTC. Translating it yields CAWRDRSTYEQYF.

J is TRBJ2-1 and V is TRBV6-5; TRBD2 is a possible D gene (6 bases). The V end lost 4 bases, the J end lost 0 bases, and 7 bases lay between the germline ends. The CDR3 loop spans 14 amino acids. Germline assignment: CDR1 MNHEY and CDR2 SVGAGI. The CDR3 bases are TGTGCCAGCAGTTCGGACTACTCCTACAATGAGCAGTTCTTC. This codes for CASSSDYSYNEQFF.

The chain couples TRBV15 to TRBJ1-4; no definite D call. V was clipped by 0 bases and J by 8 bases, with 16 bases between them. Germline V gene sequence: CDR1 LNHNV, CDR2 YYDKDF (reference sequence). This CDR3 is built from 16 residues. CDR3 protein: CATSRDRASVREKLFF. Written as DNA, the CDR3 is TGTGCCACCAGCAGAGATCGCGCCTCGGTTCGGGAAAAACTGTTTTTT.

V and J are TRBV6-5 and TRBJ1-2, with unresolved D. The V end lost 8 bases, the J end lost 2 bases, and 12 bases lay between the germline ends. Germline V gene sequence: CDR1 MNHEY, CDR2 SVGAGI. The CDR3 totals 13 residues. CDR3 DNA sequence: TGTGCCAGCTTCGCGACTGAAAACTATGGCTACACCTTC. This codes for CASFATENYGYTF.

The chain employs TRBV6-5 and TRBJ1-5; TRBD1 matches at 7 bases. This CDR3 has 15 amino acids. The junction had 6 bases not matched to a gene; V was cut back by 5 bases and J by 2 bases. Germline loops: CDR1 MNHEY, CDR2 SVGAGI. CDR3 residues: CASSPQGDGNQPQHF. CDR3 DNA: TGTGCCAGCAGTCCTCAGGGGGACGGCAATCAGCCCCAGCATTTT.

The chain recombines TRBV19 with TRBJ1-2; 7 bases line up with TRBD1. The germline V gene encodes CDR1 LNHDA and CDR2 SQIVND (reference sequence). The CDR3 is 16 amino acids. The J segment lost 3 bases and the V segment lost 4 bases, leaving 11 bases of the junction unmatched. CDR3 coding DNA: TGTGCCAGTAGTACGAACCCACGGACAGGTGACTATGGCTACACCTTC. Translation gives CASSTNPRTGDYGYTF.

This chain connects TRBV4-1 to TRBJ2-1, with a tentative D call TRBD2 (7 bases). This CDR3 has 17 residues. CDR1 is MGHRA and CDR2 is YSYEKL in the germline V gene. V was trimmed by 5 bases and J by 2 bases, leaving 19 bases between them. The CDR3 nucleotides read TGCGCCAGCAGCGGCGACGGACTAGGGGACACCTACAATGAGCAGTTCTTC. Protein: CASSGDGLGDTYNEQFF.

This clone was counted once. The rearrangement links TRBV5-8 to TRBJ1-1, with a possible D match to TRBD1 (6 bases). Germline values: CDR1 SGHTS, CDR2 YDEGEE. With 2 bases removed from V and 6 bases from J, the gap between germline ends came to 17 bases. The CDR3 is 15 amino acids. The CDR3 nucleotides are TGTGCCAGCAGCTTTCGGAGAGGGGGTCCGGCTGAAGCTTTCTTT. As protein: CASSFRRGGPAEAFF.

The rearrangement links TRBV29-1 to TRBJ1-6, with 7 bases identical to TRBD1. The CDR3 length is 14 residues. After removal of 5 bases from V and 5 bases from J, the junction contained 6 bases not matched to a gene. Germline assignment: CDR1 SQVTM and CDR2 ANQGSEA. The CDR3 sequence is CSVSGTANNSPLHF. DNA of the CDR3: TGCAGCGTTTCCGGGACAGCAAATAATTCACCCCTCCACTTT.

The J gene is TRBJ2-7, the V gene TRBV6-2 or TRBV6-3; the match to TRBD2 covers 7 bases. Per germline, CDR1 MNHEY and CDR2 SVGEGT. This CDR3 has 18 amino acids. The junction had 20 bases not matched to a gene; V was cut back by 2 bases and J by 7 bases. The CDR3 reads CASSYLWRETPITGEQYF. CDR3 coding DNA: TGTGCCAGCAGTTACCTTTGGCGGGAGACACCCATTACGGGGGAGCAGTACTTC.

V and J are TRBV30 and TRBJ1-3; D is possibly TRBD1 (5 bases). From germline, CDR1 is GTSNPN and CDR2 SVGIG (reference sequence). This CDR3 spans 16 amino acids. V was shortened by 0 bases and J by 0 bases, with 12 bases between the two germline ends. The chain's CDR3 is CAWSVRGRLSGNTIYF. The CDR3 DNA reads as TGTGCCTGGAGTGTACGGGGGAGACTCTCTGGAAACACCATATATTTT.

The CDR3 reads CASSILTREFVPSEQFF. The CDR3 bases are TGTGCCAGTAGTATACTGACGCGGGAGTTCGTCCCTAGTGAGCAGTTCTTC. The chain links TRBV19 to TRBJ2-1; 7 bases fit TRBD2. J was trimmed by 9 bases and V by 2 bases; bases with no gene match: 16. Germline CDR1 is LNHDA and CDR2 is SQIVND (reference sequence). CDR3 size: 17 residues.

The rearrangement uses TRBV6-5 and TRBJ2-5; 11 bases map to TRBD1. CDR3 size: 15 residues. Per germline, CDR1 MNHEY and CDR2 SVGAGI. The V and J ends lost 4 bases and 5 bases, in that order; junction bases with no gene match: 6. The CDR3 coding sequence is TGTGCCAGCAGTTTCCCGGGACAGGGGGGGGAGACCCAGTACTTC. It encodes CASSFPGQGGETQYF.

The V gene is TRBV4-2, the J gene TRBJ1-1, with D uncertain. The CDR3 consists of 15 residues. Trimming cost V 0 bases and J 2 bases, with 10 bases left between them. Per germline, CDR1 LGHNA and CDR2 YNFKEQ. The CDR3 nucleotides read TGTGCCAGCAGCCAAGATGCCGGGGTTAACACTGAAGCTTTCTTT. Protein product: CASSQDAGVNTEAFF.

The V and J genes are TRBV12-5 and TRBJ2-5, with D possibly matching TRBD1 (5 bases). The CDR3 loop spans 14 amino acids. The V and J ends lost 3 bases and 2 bases respectively, with 10 bases between them. Germline loops: CDR1 LGHNT, CDR2 FRNRAP. The CDR3 sequence: CASGFGASQETQYF. The CDR3 DNA reads as TGTGCTAGTGGTTTTGGGGCTTCTCAAGAGACCCAGTACTTC. Variable domain in full (rest from reference TRBV12-5 and TRBJ2-5): DARVTQTPRHKVTEMGQEVTMRCQPILGHNTVFWYRQTMMQGLELLAYFRNRAPLDDSGMPKDRFSAEMPDATLATLKIQPSEPRDSAVYFCASGFGASQETQYFGPGTRLLVL.

This sequence joins TRBV7-9 and TRBJ2-7; a weak D match, TRBD1 (6 bases). This CDR3 comprises 18 residues. CDR1 SEHNR and CDR2 FQNEAQ come from the germline V gene (reference sequence). Trimming removed 2 bases from V and 3 bases from J, with 23 bases in between. CDR3 residues: CASSLYCRGSGHHYEQYF. CDR3 nucleotide sequence: TGTGCCAGCAGCTTATATTGTCGGGGTTCGGGACATCACTACGAGCAGTACTTC.